Listed below are T cell receptor beta chains from one sample, sequenced in a study of T cells in Graves' hyperthyroidism and ophthalmopathy. MiXCR, run by TCRdb on the multiplex PCR reads, gives a single entry per CDR3 protein. The sample yields about 290,000 distinct CDR3 sequences, over 12% seen once. Sequencing was carried out using blood. These receptors all stem from a woman aged 45-65 years with Graves' hyperthyroidism that later progressed to Graves' ophthalmopathy. Both conserved end residues are part of each CDR3. The D gene is left open where the match is weak. Clone size is not always given. Where it is, it says once, few, many or a class for expanded clones.

clone size: many
J gene: TRBJ2-3
D gene: NA
V gene: TRBV28
CDR3 DNA: TGTGCCAGCAGTATCGTCGGGACGGCCTTGACAGATACGCAGTATTTT
CDR3 protein: CASSIVGTALTDTQYF

clone size: few
J gene: TRBJ2-2
D gene: NA
V gene: TRBV7-7
CDR3 DNA: TGTGCTAGCAGCTTGAGTGCGGCGCCCGGGGAGCTGTTTTTT
CDR3 protein: CASSLSAAPGELFF

clone size: NA
J gene: TRBJ2-1
D gene: TRBD1
V gene: TRBV28
CDR3 DNA: TGTGCCAGCAGCCCGGGACAGGGCGCCATAAATGAGCAGTTCTTC
CDR3 protein: CASSPGQGAINEQFF

clone size: NA
J gene: TRBJ2-4
D gene: TRBD2
V gene: TRBV30
CDR3 DNA: TGTGCCTGGAGGGGACTAGCGGGAGCGGGCAAAAACATTCAGTACTTC
CDR3 protein: CAWRGLAGAGKNIQYF

clone size: NA
J gene: TRBJ1-4
D gene: TRBD1
V gene: TRBV7-7
CDR3 DNA: TGTGCTAGCAGCCCTGGACAGGGGCTCGGAAAACTGTTTTTT
CDR3 protein: CASSPGQGLGKLFF

clone size: few
J gene: TRBJ1-2
D gene: TRBD1
V gene: TRBV14
CDR3 DNA: TGTGCCAGCAGCCAAGACCCGGGACAGGTGAACTATGGCTACACCTTC
CDR3 protein: CASSQDPGQVNYGYTF

clone size: few
J gene: TRBJ2-1
D gene: TRBD1
V gene: TRBV5-1
CDR3 DNA: TGCGCCAGCAGCACGACAGGGGGAGAGAATGAGCAGTTCTTC
CDR3 protein: CASSTTGGENEQFF

clone size: NA
J gene: TRBJ1-2
D gene: NA
V gene: TRBV20-1
CDR3 DNA: TGCAGTGCTAGTATCGGGATCTTCTATGGCTACACCTTC
CDR3 protein: CSASIGIFYGYTF

clone size: NA
J gene: TRBJ2-5
D gene: NA
V gene: TRBV10-3
CDR3 DNA: TGTGCCATCAGTTCAGCGGGTCAGTACCAAGAGACCCAGTACTTC
CDR3 protein: CAISSAGQYQETQYF

clone size: many
J gene: TRBJ1-4
D gene: NA
V gene: TRBV7-9
CDR3 DNA: TGTGCCAGCTTGCAAGGCGCAAAAGGCGAAAAACTGTTTTTT
CDR3 protein: CASLQGAKGEKLFF

clone size: NA
J gene: TRBJ2-1
D gene: NA
V gene: TRBV6-1
CDR3 DNA: TGTGCCAGCAGTCAGGAGTCCTACAATGAGCAGTTCTTC
CDR3 protein: CASSQESYNEQFF

clone size: many
J gene: TRBJ2-7
D gene: TRBD2
V gene: TRBV29-1
CDR3 DNA: TGCAGCGTTCCCGCGTGTTTTCTAGCGGGGACGTACGAGCAGTACTTC
CDR3 protein: CSVPACFLAGTYEQYF

clone size: many
J gene: TRBJ1-4
D gene: NA
V gene: TRBV2
CDR3 DNA: TGTGCCAGCAATAACTATACCTGGGGAACTAATGAAAAACTGTTTTTT
CDR3 protein: CASNNYTWGTNEKLFF

clone size: few
J gene: TRBJ2-1
D gene: NA
V gene: TRBV6-1
CDR3 DNA: TGTGCCAGCAGTGAGAGGGTAAATGAGCAGTTCTTC
CDR3 protein: CASSERVNEQFF

clone size: few
J gene: TRBJ2-3
D gene: NA
V gene: TRBV19
CDR3 DNA: TGTGCCAGTAGGAAGTTCACTAGCACAGATACGCAGTATTTT
CDR3 protein: CASRKFTSTDTQYF

clone size: NA
J gene: TRBJ2-3
D gene: TRBD2
V gene: TRBV25-1
CDR3 DNA: TGTGCCAGCAGTGAATCTAGGACTAGCGGGAGCTCAGATACGCAGTATTTT
CDR3 protein: CASSESRTSGSSDTQYF

clone size: few
J gene: TRBJ2-3
D gene: NA
V gene: TRBV5-4
CDR3 DNA: TGTGCCAGCAGTCAGGCCCCTAGCACAGATACGCAGTATTTT
CDR3 protein: CASSQAPSTDTQYF

clone size: many
J gene: TRBJ2-1
D gene: NA
V gene: TRBV5-1
CDR3 DNA: TGCGCCAGCAGTCAGGACTCAAACTACAATGAGCAGTTCTTC
CDR3 protein: CASSQDSNYNEQFF

clone size: many
J gene: TRBJ2-1
D gene: NA
V gene: TRBV6-1
CDR3 DNA: TGTGCCAGCAGTGATTACTACAATGAGCAGTTCTTC
CDR3 protein: CASSDYYNEQFF

clone size: NA
J gene: TRBJ1-3
D gene: NA
V gene: TRBV6-1
CDR3 DNA: TGTGCCAGCAGCACTCACTCTGGAAACACCATATATTTT
CDR3 protein: CASSTHSGNTIYF

clone size: NA
J gene: TRBJ1-2
D gene: TRBD1
V gene: TRBV5-6
CDR3 DNA: TGTGCCAGCAGCCTCGGAAGGGGGCAGGATGGCTACACCTTC
CDR3 protein: CASSLGRGQDGYTF